These 22 T cell receptor beta chains came from one sample sequenced in a study of CD8+CD57+ T cells in acquired aplastic anemia. CD8+CD57+ cell expansion, shown by flow cytometry, had occurred in the patients selected for sequencing. TCR beta VDJ combinations and CDR3 sequences were profiled from genomic DNA. A single record per CDR3 protein comes from TCRdb applying MiXCR to the reads. The sample holds about 58,000 distinct CDR3 sequences, around 50% seen once. Sequences were obtained from sorted CD4+, CD8+, or CD8+CD57+ T cells (not recorded which) from PBMCs. These receptors originate from a human donor with aplastic anemia.

This clonotype was picked up many times. The chain recombines TRBV5-1 with TRBJ2-5; D ambiguous. CDR1 is SGHRS and CDR2 is YFSETQ in the germline V gene. The CDR3 consists of 13 residues. V was trimmed by 3 bases and J by 3 bases, leaving 9 bases between them. The CDR3, as DNA: TGCGCCAGCAGCTCGGTCGAGGAAGAGACCCAGTACTTC. As protein: CASSSVEEETQYF.

The chain recombines TRBV19 with TRBJ2-3, with 9 bases that match TRBD2. The CDR3 sequence is 17 residues long. V lost 5 bases to trimming and J lost 0 bases; unmatched junction nucleotides: 9. The germline CDR1 and CDR2 sequences are LNHDA and SQIVND (reference sequence). The DNA for the CDR3 is TGTGCCAGTAGTCCGTCCCGACTAGCGGCTAGCACAGATACGCAGTATTTT. Protein: CASSPSRLAASTDTQYF.

Note on this clonotype: A read error may be the cause here, since a much bigger clone is one base away. The chain employs TRBV11-2 and TRBJ2-3, with D hard to call. The CDR3 is 15 amino acids. Trimming left V 7 bases short and J 4 bases short, with 18 bases between. CDR1 is SGHAT, CDR2 FQNNGV, per germline. The DNA for the CDR3 is TGTGCCAGCACCTCCCTAGGTTTATTCGCAGATACGCAGTATTTT. Translating gives CASTSLGLFADTQYF.

The V gene is TRBV7-3, the J gene TRBJ2-7, with 11 bases lining up with TRBD2. CDR3 length: 15 residues. V lost 6 bases to trimming and J lost 0 bases; unmatched junction nucleotides: 4. Germline values: CDR1 SGHTA, CDR2 FQGTGA. In DNA form, the CDR3 reads TGTGCCAGCAGTCCGACTAGCGGGGTCTCCTACGAGCAGTACTTC. It is translated as CASSPTSGVSYEQYF. The full variable domain, with the rest looked up from reference TRBV7-3 and TRBJ2-7, is GAGVSQTPSNKVTEKGKYVELRCDPISGHTALYWYRQSLGQGPEFLIYFQGTGAADDSGLPNDRFFAVRPEGSVSTLKIQRTERGDSAVYLCASSPTSGVSYEQYFGPGTRLTVT.

The rearrangement uses TRBV29-1 and TRBJ2-1; D not resolved. Germline V CDR1 and CDR2: SQVTM, ANQGSEA. Deletions cut 1 base from V and 6 bases from J, with 7 bases between. This CDR3 spans 12 amino acids. CDR3: CSVEVLANEQFF. CDR3 bases: TGCAGCGTTGAAGTGTTGGCCAATGAGCAGTTCTTC.

CDR3 nucleotides: TGTGCCATCAGTGAGGATCAGGATCTCCGGACCATATATTTT. It yields the protein CAISEDQDLRTIYF. The J gene is TRBJ1-3, the V gene TRBV10-3; the D is unclear. Germline V gene lookup returns CDR1 ENHRY and CDR2 SYGVKD. The V gene lost 2 bases and the J gene lost 10 bases, with 15 bases spanning the gap. The CDR3 runs 14 residues.

The chain has TRBV10-3 and TRBJ1-4; no clear D. Trimming removed 3 bases from V and 8 bases from J, with 22 bases in between. There are 17 residues in the CDR3. The germline gives CDR1 ENHRY, CDR2 SYGVKD. CDR3 residues: CAISDKNGRSESEKLFF. The CDR3 nucleotides read TGTGCCATCAGTGACAAAAACGGACGGAGTGAATCGGAAAAACTGTTTTTT.

Many counts were recorded for this clonotype. In nucleotides, the CDR3 is TGTGCCAGTAGTTCGCGACAGGGGAATGTTGGCAATCAGCCCCAGCATTTT. Its translation is CASSSRQGNVGNQPQHF. The gene calls are TRBV19 and TRBJ1-5, with 8 bases that match TRBD1. J lost 2 bases, V lost 5 bases, and 11 bases had no gene match. CDR3 length equals 17 residues. Germline CDR1 LNHDA, CDR2 SQIVND (reference sequence).

The genes are TRBV29-1 and TRBJ1-5; 7 bases agree with TRBD1. The junction had 8 bases not matched to a gene; V was cut back by 4 bases and J by 5 bases. Germline CDR1 is SQVTM and CDR2 is ANQGSEA. This CDR3 has 14 residues. CDR3 DNA sequence: TGCAGCGTTGCGGTTGGGCAGGGGGATCAGCCCCAGCATTTT. Protein product: CSVAVGQGDQPQHF.

The V and J genes are TRBV25-1 and TRBJ1-1; D might be TRBD1 (6 bases). The CDR3 has 14 residues. Trimming stripped 4 bases from V and 6 bases from J, with 15 bases between. The germline gives CDR1 MGHDK, CDR2 SYGVNS. The CDR3 coding sequence is TGTGCCAGCAGTGTTTCCACAGGGTTACCTGAAGCTTTCTTT. Its protein is CASSVSTGLPEAFF.

This clonotype was seen a single time. The limits of the CDR3 on the DNA are not certain, so only TCRdb's listed CDR3 is given. J is TRBJ2-1 and V is TRBV10-3; the D call in the table, TRBD1, was not verified against the DNA. The CDR3 spans 11 residues, counting both ends. The germline V gene has CDR1 ENHRY and CDR2 SYGVKD. The CDR3 sequence is CAVGLGTEGSF.

The chain employs TRBV11-2 and TRBJ1-6; D unresolved. Germline V CDR1 and CDR2: SGHAT, FQNNGV. This CDR3 spans 14 amino acids. With 1 base removed from V and 6 bases from J, the gap between germline ends came to 7 bases. The CDR3 protein is CASSLGSLNSPLHF. Here the CDR3 DNA reads TGTGCCAGCAGCTTAGGCTCACTTAATTCACCCCTCCACTTT. The entire variable domain, with the rest obtained from reference TRBV11-2 and TRBJ1-6, is as follows: EAGVAQSPRYKIIEKRQSVAFWCNPISGHATLYWYQQILGQGPKLLIQFQNNGVVDDSQLPKDRFSAERLKGVDSTLKIQPAKLEDSAVYLCASSLGSLNSPLHFGNGTRLTVT.

This rearrangement joins TRBV20-1 to TRBJ2-7; D is unclear. Germline CDR1 DFQATT, CDR2 SNEGSKA (reference sequence). V lost 2 bases to trimming and J lost 2 bases, with 4 bases between them. The CDR3 loop spans 11 amino acids. Here the CDR3 reads CSARQAYEQYF. The CDR3 nucleotides are TGCAGTGCTAGACAGGCCTACGAGCAGTACTTC.

The V gene is TRBV11-1, the J gene TRBJ2-7, with TRBD2 matching 8 bases. The CDR3 is 17 residues long. The junction had 12 bases not matched to a gene; V was cut back by 0 bases and J by 5 bases. Germline CDR1 and CDR2: SGHAT and FQDESV (reference sequence). CDR3 loop: CASSLAYPSGSLNEQYF. The CDR3 DNA reads TGTGCCAGCAGCTTAGCGTACCCGAGCGGGAGCCTGAACGAGCAGTACTTC.

The rearrangement links TRBV6-1 to TRBJ2-1; D could derive from TRBD1 or TRBD2 (5 bases each). V shed 5 bases and J shed 1 base, with 12 bases lying between them. Germline-derived CDR1 and CDR2 are MNHNS and SASEGT. This CDR3 contains 15 residues. The CDR3 sequence is CASSPQGRSYNEQFF. Written as DNA, the CDR3 is TGTGCCAGCAGTCCCCAGGGACGGTCCTACAATGAGCAGTTCTTC.

The genes are TRBV10-3 and TRBJ1-2; TRBD1 might be the D (5 bases). This CDR3 has 16 residues. CDR1 is ENHRY and CDR2 is SYGVKD in the germline V gene. Trimming removed 7 bases from V and 5 bases from J, with 23 bases in between. This CDR3 reads CAITNQGGQVTYGYTF. The CDR3, as DNA: TGTGCCATCACTAACCAGGGCGGGCAGGTGACTTATGGCTACACCTTC.

This clonotype occurred many times. V gene TRBV30 combines with J gene TRBJ2-1; D is possibly TRBD1 (5 bases). V shed 0 bases and J shed 7 bases, with 10 bases lying between them. The CDR3 contains 13 residues. From germline, CDR1 is GTSNPN and CDR2 SVGIG (reference sequence). The CDR3, as DNA: TGTGCCTGGAGTGTAAGTTCAGGGAATGAGCAGTTCTTC. Its translation: CAWSVSSGNEQFF.

The rearrangement joins TRBV24-1 to TRBJ2-1; tentative D call: TRBD1 (6 bases). V lost 5 bases to trimming and J lost 9 bases, with 10 bases between them. In germline, CDR1 is KGHDR, CDR2 SFDVKD. There are 12 residues in the CDR3. The CDR3 is CATSVTGTEQFF. CDR3 sequence (DNA): TGTGCCACCAGTGTGACAGGTACTGAGCAGTTCTTC.

This clonotype was detected many times. The rearrangement links TRBV9 to TRBJ2-7; TRBD1 or TRBD2 may be the D gene (5 bases each). Germline assignment: CDR1 SGDLS and CDR2 YYNGEE. Trimming shortened V by 0 bases and J by 7 bases, and 17 bases separated the two germline ends. This CDR3 contains 15 residues. For the CDR3, the DNA is TGTGCCAGCAGCGTAGACGGGACGCCCCTGGAAGAGCAGTACTTC. Residues: CASSVDGTPLEEQYF.

This sequence joins TRBV10-3 and TRBJ1-1; a possible D gene is TRBD1 (5 bases). Germline assignment: CDR1 ENHRY and CDR2 SYGVKD. The germline V and J ends were trimmed by 5 bases and 1 base, with 14 bases remaining between them. CDR3 size: 15 residues. The CDR3 reads CAISRVGDSNTEAFF. DNA of the CDR3: TGTGCCATCAGTAGAGTCGGGGACTCGAACACTGAAGCTTTCTTT.

J is TRBJ1-2 and V is TRBV13; the match to TRBD1 covers 9 bases. The CDR3 has 16 amino acids. CDR1 is PRHDT, CDR2 FYEKMQ, per germline (reference sequence). The V segment lost 5 bases and the J segment 3 bases; nucleotides outside the gene matches: 10. CDR3 amino acids: CASSPRGRDRDYGYTF. CDR3 in DNA: TGTGCCAGCAGCCCCAGAGGCCGGGACAGGGACTATGGCTACACCTTC.

By share, this clonotype ranks as medium-sized. The genes are TRBV24-1 and TRBJ1-2, with D possibly TRBD1 on 5 matching bases. Trimming shortened V by 7 bases and J by 5 bases, and 13 bases separated the two germline ends. In germline, CDR1 is KGHDR, CDR2 SFDVKD. CDR3 length: 13 residues. This CDR3 is CATRGSRDYGYTF. The DNA for the CDR3 is TGTGCCACCAGGGGATCCAGGGATTATGGCTACACCTTC.